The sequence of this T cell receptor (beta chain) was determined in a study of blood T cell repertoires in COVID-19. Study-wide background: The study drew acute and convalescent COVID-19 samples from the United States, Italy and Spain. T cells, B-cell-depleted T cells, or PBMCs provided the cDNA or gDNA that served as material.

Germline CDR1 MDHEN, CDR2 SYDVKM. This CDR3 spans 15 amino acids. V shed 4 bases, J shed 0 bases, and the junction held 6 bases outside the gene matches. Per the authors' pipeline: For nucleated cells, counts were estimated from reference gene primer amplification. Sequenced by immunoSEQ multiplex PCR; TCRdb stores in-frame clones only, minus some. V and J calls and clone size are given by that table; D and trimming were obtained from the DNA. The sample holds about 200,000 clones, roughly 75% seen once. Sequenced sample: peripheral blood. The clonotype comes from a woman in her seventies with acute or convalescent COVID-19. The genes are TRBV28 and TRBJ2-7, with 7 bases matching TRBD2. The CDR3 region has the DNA TGTGCCAGCAGTTCACTAGCGTCTAGCTCCTACGAGCAGTACTTC. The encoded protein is CASSSLASSSYEQYF.